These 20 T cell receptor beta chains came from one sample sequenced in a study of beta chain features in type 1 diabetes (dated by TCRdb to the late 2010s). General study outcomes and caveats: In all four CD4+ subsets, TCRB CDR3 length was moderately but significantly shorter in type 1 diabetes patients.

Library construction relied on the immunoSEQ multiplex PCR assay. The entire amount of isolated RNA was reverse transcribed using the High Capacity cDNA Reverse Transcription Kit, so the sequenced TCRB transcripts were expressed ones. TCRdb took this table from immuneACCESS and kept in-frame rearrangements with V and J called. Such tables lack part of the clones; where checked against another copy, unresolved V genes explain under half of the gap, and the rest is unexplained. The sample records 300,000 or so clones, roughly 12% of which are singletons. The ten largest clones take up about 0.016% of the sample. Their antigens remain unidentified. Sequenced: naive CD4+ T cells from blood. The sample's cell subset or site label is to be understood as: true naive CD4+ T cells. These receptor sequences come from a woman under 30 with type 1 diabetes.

Here the CDR3 reads CASSVGGLAGVYGYNEQFF. The CDR3 bases are TGTGCCAGCAGCGTGGGGGGACTAGCGGGAGTTTATGGCTACAATGAGCAGTTCTTC. The chain links TRBV5-4 to TRBJ2-1; TRBD2 matches at 14 bases. The CDR3 totals 19 residues. V was pared by 4 bases and J by 3 bases, with 12 bases of the junction left unmatched. Germline lookup yields CDR1 SGHNT and CDR2 YYREEE (reference sequence).

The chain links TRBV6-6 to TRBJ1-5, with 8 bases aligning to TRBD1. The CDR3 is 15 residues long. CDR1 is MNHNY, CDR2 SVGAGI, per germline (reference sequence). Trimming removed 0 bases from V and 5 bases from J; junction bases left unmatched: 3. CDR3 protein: CASSYSLTGDQPQHF. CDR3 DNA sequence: TGTGCCAGCAGTTACTCCCTGACAGGGGATCAGCCCCAGCATTTT.

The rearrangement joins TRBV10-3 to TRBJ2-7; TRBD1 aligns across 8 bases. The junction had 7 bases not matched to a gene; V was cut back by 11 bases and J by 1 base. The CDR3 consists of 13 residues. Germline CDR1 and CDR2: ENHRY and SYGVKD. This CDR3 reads CAAQGAGSYEQYF. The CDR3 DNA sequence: TGTGCCGCTCAGGGGGCCGGATCCTACGAGCAGTACTTC.

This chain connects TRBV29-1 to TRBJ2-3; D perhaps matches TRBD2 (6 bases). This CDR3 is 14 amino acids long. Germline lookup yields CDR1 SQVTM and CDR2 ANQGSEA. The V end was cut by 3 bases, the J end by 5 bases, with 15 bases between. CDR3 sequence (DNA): TGCAGCGTTGAGGGAGCGGGCCCCAGAGATACGCAGTATTTT. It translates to CSVEGAGPRDTQYF.

The CDR3 DNA follows: TGCGCCAGCAGCTTACCTCTAGCGGGGACAGATACGCAGTATTTT. Protein product: CASSLPLAGTDTQYF. V is TRBV5-1 and J is TRBJ2-3; TRBD2 matches at 9 bases. CDR1 is SGHRS and CDR2 is YFSETQ in the germline V gene. The junction had 4 bases not matched to a gene; V was cut back by 2 bases and J by 3 bases. This CDR3 has 15 amino acids.

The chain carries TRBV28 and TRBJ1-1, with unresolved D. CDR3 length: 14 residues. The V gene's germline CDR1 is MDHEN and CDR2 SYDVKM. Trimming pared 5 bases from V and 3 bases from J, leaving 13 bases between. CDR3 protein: CASSHRNRDTEAFF. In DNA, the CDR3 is TGTGCCAGCAGTCATAGGAACCGGGACACTGAAGCTTTCTTT.

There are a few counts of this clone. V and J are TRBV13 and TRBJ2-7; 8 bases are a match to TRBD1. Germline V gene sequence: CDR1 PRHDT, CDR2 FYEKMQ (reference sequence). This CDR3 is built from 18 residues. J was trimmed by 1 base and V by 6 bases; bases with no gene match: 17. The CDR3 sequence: CASSLSMTRQGTSYEQYF. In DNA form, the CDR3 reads TGTGCCAGCAGTCTCTCGATGACCCGACAGGGGACATCCTACGAGCAGTACTTC. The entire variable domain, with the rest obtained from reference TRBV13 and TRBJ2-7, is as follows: AAGVIQSPRHLIKEKRETATLKCYPIPRHDTVYWYQQGPGQDPQFLISFYEKMQSDKGSIPDRFSAQQFSDYHSELNMSSLELGDSALYFCASSLSMTRQGTSYEQYFGPGTRLTVT.

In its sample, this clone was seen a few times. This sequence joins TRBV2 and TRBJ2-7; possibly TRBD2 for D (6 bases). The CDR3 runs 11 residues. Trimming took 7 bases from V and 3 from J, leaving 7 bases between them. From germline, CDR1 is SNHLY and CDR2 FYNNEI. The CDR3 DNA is TGTGCCAGCAAGACTAGCTACGAGCAGTACTTC. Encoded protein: CASKTSYEQYF.

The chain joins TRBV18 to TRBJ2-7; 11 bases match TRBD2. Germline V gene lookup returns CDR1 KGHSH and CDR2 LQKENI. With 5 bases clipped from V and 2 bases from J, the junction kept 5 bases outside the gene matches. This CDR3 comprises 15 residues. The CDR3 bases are TGTGCCAGCTCAGAACTAGCGGGAGCGGCCTACGAGCAGTACTTC. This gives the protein CASSELAGAAYEQYF. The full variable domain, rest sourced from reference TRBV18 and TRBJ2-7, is NAGVMQNPRHLVRRRGQEARLRCSPMKGHSHVYWYRQLPEEGLKFMVYLQKENIIDESGMPKERFSAEFPKEGPSILRIQQVVRGDSAAYFCASSELAGAAYEQYFGPGTRLTVT.

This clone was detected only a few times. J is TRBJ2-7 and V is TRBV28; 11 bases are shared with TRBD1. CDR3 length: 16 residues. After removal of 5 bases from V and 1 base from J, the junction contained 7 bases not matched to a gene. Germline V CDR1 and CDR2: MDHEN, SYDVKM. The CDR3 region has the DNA TGTGCCAGCAGTGGTCTAGGGACAGGGGGGTCCTACGAGCAGTACTTC. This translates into CASSGLGTGGSYEQYF. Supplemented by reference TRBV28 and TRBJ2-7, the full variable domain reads DVKVTQSSRYLVKRTGEKVFLECVQDMDHENMFWYRQDPGLGLRLIYFSYDVKMKEKGDIPEGYSVSREKKERFSLILESASTNQTSMYLCASSGLGTGGSYEQYFGPGTRLTVT.

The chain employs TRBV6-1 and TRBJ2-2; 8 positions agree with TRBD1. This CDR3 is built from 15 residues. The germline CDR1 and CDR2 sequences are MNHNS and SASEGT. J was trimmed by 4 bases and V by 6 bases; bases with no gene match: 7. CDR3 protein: CASRPTGGSTGELFF. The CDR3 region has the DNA TGTGCCAGCAGACCTACAGGGGGATCCACCGGGGAGCTGTTTTTT.

CDR3 amino acids: CASSLAPTSGGSYEQYF. CDR3 coding DNA: TGCGCCAGCAGCTTGGCCCCTACTAGCGGAGGATCCTACGAGCAGTACTTC. The chain employs TRBV5-1 and TRBJ2-7; TRBD2 matches 8 bases. The CDR3 totals 17 residues. Germline V gene lookup returns CDR1 SGHRS and CDR2 YFSETQ. Trimming at V came to 0 bases and at J to 1 base, leaving 9 bases not matched to a gene.

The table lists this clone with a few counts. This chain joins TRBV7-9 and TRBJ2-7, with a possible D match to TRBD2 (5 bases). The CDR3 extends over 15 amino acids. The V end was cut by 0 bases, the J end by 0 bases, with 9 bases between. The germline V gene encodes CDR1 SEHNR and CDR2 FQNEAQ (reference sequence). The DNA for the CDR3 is TGTGCCAGCAGCTTAGCGCTGACTACCTCCTACGAGCAGTACTTC. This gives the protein CASSLALTTSYEQYF.

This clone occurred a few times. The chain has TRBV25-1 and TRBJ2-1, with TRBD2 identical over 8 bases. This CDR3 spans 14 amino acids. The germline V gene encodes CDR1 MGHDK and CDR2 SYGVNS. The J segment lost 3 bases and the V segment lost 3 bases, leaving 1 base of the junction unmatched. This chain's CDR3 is CASSELAGYNEQFF. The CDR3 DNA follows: TGTGCCAGCAGTGAGCTAGCGGGCTACAATGAGCAGTTCTTC.

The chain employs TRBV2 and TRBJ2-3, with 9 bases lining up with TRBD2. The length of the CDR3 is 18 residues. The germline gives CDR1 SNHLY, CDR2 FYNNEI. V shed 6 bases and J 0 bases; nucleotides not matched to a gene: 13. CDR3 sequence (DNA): TGTGCCAGCAGCCCGGGACTAGCCGTCACCTCTAGCACAGATACGCAGTATTTT. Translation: CASSPGLAVTSSTDTQYF. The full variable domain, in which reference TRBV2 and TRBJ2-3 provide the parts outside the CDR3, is EPEVTQTPSHQVTQMGQEVILRCVPISNHLYFYWYRQILGQKVEFLVSFYNNEISEKSEIFDDQFSVERPDGSNFTLKIRSTKLEDSAMYFCASSPGLAVTSSTDTQYFGPGTRLTVL.

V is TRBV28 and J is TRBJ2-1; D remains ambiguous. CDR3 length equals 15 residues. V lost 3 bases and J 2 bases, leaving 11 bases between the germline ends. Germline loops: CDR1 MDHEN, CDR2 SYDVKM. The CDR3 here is CASSFGSRAYNEQFF. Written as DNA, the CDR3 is TGTGCCAGCAGTTTCGGTAGCAGAGCCTACAATGAGCAGTTCTTC.

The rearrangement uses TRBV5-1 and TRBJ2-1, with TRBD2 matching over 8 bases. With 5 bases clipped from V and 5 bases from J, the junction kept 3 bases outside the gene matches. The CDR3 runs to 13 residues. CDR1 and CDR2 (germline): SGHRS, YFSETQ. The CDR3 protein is CASSRAGDNEQFF. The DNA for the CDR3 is TGCGCCAGCAGTAGAGCGGGGGACAATGAGCAGTTCTTC.

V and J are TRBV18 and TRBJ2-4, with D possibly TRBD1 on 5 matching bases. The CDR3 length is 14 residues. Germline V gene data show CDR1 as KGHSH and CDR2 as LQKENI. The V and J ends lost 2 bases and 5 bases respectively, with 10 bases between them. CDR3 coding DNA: TGTGCCAGCTCACCAGCCAGGGTTCAAAACATTCAGTACTTC. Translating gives CASSPARVQNIQYF.

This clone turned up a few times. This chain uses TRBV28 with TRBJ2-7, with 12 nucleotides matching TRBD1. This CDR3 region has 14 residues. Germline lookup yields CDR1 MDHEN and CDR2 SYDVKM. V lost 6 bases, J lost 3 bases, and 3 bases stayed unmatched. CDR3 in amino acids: CASRGQGAGYEQYF. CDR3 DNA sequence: TGTGCCAGCAGGGGACAGGGGGCGGGCTACGAGCAGTACTTC.

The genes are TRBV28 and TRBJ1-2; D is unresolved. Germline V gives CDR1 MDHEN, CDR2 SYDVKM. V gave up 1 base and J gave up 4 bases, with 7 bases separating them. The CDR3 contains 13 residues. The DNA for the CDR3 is TGTGCCAGCAGTTTATTACAGACCTATGGCTACACCTTC. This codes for CASSLLQTYGYTF.